One sample yielded the 11 T cell receptor beta chains listed below, sequenced in a study of T-cell memory formation after mild COVID-19. Each CDR3 protein is one row after TCRdb ran MiXCR on the 5' RACE reads. The table records roughly 160,000 distinct CDR3 sequences, 9.5% to 13% of them present only once. Input material: PBMCs or a T cell subset sorted from them (not recorded which). The receptors stem from a man between 18 and 35 years old who had mild COVID-19 (a few samples of this study predate the infection). Cell type and time point are not known.

Only a few counts were recorded for this clonotype. The CDR3: CASSLRGCPRNEQFF. CDR3 DNA: TGTGCCAGCAGCTTAAGGGGGTGCCCTCGGAATGAGCAGTTCTTC. The rearrangement uses TRBV7-4 and TRBJ2-1; D might be TRBD1 (6 bases). Germline lookup yields CDR1 SGHVT and CDR2 SQSDAQ. CDR3 length: 15 amino acids. V was trimmed by 2 bases and J by 7 bases, leaving 15 bases between them.

The rearrangement uses TRBV6-2 or TRBV6-3 and TRBJ2-7; D unresolved. Germline CDR1 is MNHEY and CDR2 is SVGEGT. V gave up 5 bases and J gave up 0 bases, with 8 bases separating them. CDR3 length: 13 residues. This chain's CDR3 is CASSPYSSYEQYF. The CDR3 bases are TGTGCCAGCAGTCCTTACTCCTCCTACGAGCAGTACTTC.

A remark on this clonotype: One end of the junction varies from germline; a read error may be responsible. The chain is built from TRBV5-1 and TRBJ2-5, with unresolved D. Germline lookup yields CDR1 SGHRS and CDR2 YFSETQ. The CDR3 has 15 residues. In DNA, the CDR3 is TGCGCCAGCAGCCCGGATAGACTTGCCCAAGAGACTCAGTACTTC. Translating gives CASSPDRLAQETQYF.

The V call is TRBV2, the J call TRBJ2-7; D may be TRBD1 (5 bases). This CDR3 contains 14 residues. Trimming removed 7 bases at V and 2 bases at J, with 15 bases between. The V gene's germline CDR1 is SNHLY and CDR2 FYNNEI. In nucleotides, the CDR3 is TGTGCCAGCAAAAGACAGTCTATGACCTACGAGCAGTACTTC. Amino acids: CASKRQSMTYEQYF.

This clonotype was counted once. One junction end disagrees with the germline gene, perhaps due to a read error. Here the CDR3 reads CASSLVGRGVSKQPQHF. CDR3 coding DNA: TGTGCCAGCAGCTTAGTGGGCAGGGGGGTCAGCAAACAGCCCCAGCATTTT. The gene calls are TRBV11-2 and TRBJ1-5, with 7 nucleotides matching TRBD1. Looked up from germline, CDR1 is SGHAT and CDR2 is FQNNGV. This CDR3 is 17 amino acids long.

The chain links TRBV5-6 to TRBJ2-3; D possibly corresponds to TRBD2 (5 bases). Trimming removed 7 bases at V and 9 bases at J, with 12 bases between. This CDR3 contains 11 residues. Germline V gene sequence: CDR1 SGHDT, CDR2 YYEEEE. Here the CDR3 reads CASGTGMTQYF. CDR3 DNA: TGTGCCAGCGGCACCGGGATGACGCAGTATTTT.

This clonotype was counted a few times. The rearrangement joins TRBV3-1 to TRBJ2-2; a possible D gene is TRBD1 (5 bases). Germline CDR1 LGHDT, CDR2 YNNKEL (reference sequence). The CDR3 is made up of 15 amino acids. V dropped 10 bases and J dropped 1 base, with 16 bases sitting between them. CDR3 protein: CATTLGQGNTGELFF. DNA for the CDR3: TGTGCCACCACCTTGGGCCAGGGGAACACCGGGGAGCTGTTTTTT.

The V call is TRBV5-6, the J call TRBJ2-7, with 8 bases identical to TRBD1. J gave up 7 bases and V 4 bases, and 7 bases lay outside the gene matches. The CDR3 runs 13 residues. Germline loops: CDR1 SGHDT, CDR2 YYEEEE. Here the CDR3 reads CASSGGRGREQYF. The CDR3, as DNA: TGTGCCAGCAGCGGTGGCAGGGGGCGTGAGCAGTACTTC.

V gene TRBV12-3 or TRBV12-4 combines with J gene TRBJ2-3, with TRBD1 matching 8 bases. With 6 bases clipped from V and 3 bases from J, the junction kept 14 bases outside the gene matches. The CDR3 length is 17 residues. The CDR3 spells CASRARIRGQKTDTQYF. In DNA, the CDR3 is TGTGCCAGCAGAGCGAGGATCAGGGGGCAGAAGACAGATACGCAGTATTTT.

This clonotype was picked up a small number of times. The V call is TRBV9, the J call TRBJ2-7; D may be TRBD1 or TRBD2 (5 bases each). The CDR3 length is 13 residues. Trimming stripped 3 bases from V and 0 bases from J, with 7 bases between. The germline V gene encodes CDR1 SGDLS and CDR2 YYNGEE. The CDR3 is CASSDGASYEQYF. The CDR3 nucleotides read TGTGCCAGCAGCGACGGGGCCTCCTACGAGCAGTACTTC.

The rearrangement links TRBV6-5 to TRBJ1-2; D not resolved. The CDR3 is made up of 14 amino acids. V shed 2 bases and J shed 4 bases, with 11 bases lying between them. Germline CDR1 is MNHEY and CDR2 is SVGAGI. In nucleotides, the CDR3 is TGTGCCAGCAGTTACATCGGGTACGGCTATGGCTACACCTTC. Residues: CASSYIGYGYGYTF.